Presented here are 21 T cell receptor beta chains from one specimen sequenced in a study of shared clonotypes between healthy human individuals. Profiled with immunoSEQ multiplex PCR; TCRdb holds only in-frame clones, not every one. The sample shows 2 million to 2.5 million clones, 85% to 95% of them seen only once. As defined, naive CD8 cells were CD45RO-negative and positively selected for CCR7, with terminally differentiated effector memory CD45RA+ cells excluded. The sequenced sample consisted of naive CD8+ T cells sorted from blood. The receptors derive from a man aged 18 to 29 in good health.

This rearrangement joins TRBV5-1 to TRBJ2-3; 8 nucleotides align to TRBD1. Germline V lookup: CDR1 SGHRS, CDR2 YFSETQ. The ends lost 4 bases at V and 2 bases at J; junction bases unmatched: 12. The CDR3 sequence is 17 residues long. The CDR3 DNA sequence: TGCGCCAGCAGCCCGGAAGGACAGGGTCTTTACACAGATACGCAGTATTTT. Translation gives CASSPEGQGLYTDTQYF.

The chain employs TRBV6-5 and TRBJ2-3, with TRBD1 matching 7 bases. Trimming cost V 6 bases and J 0 bases; bases outside gene matches: 3. The length of the CDR3 is 14 residues. The germline gives CDR1 MNHEY, CDR2 SVGAGI. CDR3 region: CASSSQGSTDTQYF. In DNA, the CDR3 is TGTGCCAGCAGCTCACAGGGGAGCACAGATACGCAGTATTTT.

This sequence joins TRBV2 and TRBJ2-2, with no clear D. V dropped 3 bases and J dropped 6 bases, with 5 bases sitting between them. From germline, CDR1 is SNHLY and CDR2 FYNNEI. CDR3 length equals 12 residues. The CDR3, as DNA: TGTGCCAGCAGTGAGAGCGCCGGGGAGCTGTTTTTT. This translates into CASSESAGELFF.

Comments on this clone: This same CDR3 is encoded by further DNA sequences in the sample. V usage is TRBV6-5 and J usage is TRBJ1-2; D may be TRBD1 (6 bases). Germline lookup yields CDR1 MNHEY and CDR2 SVGAGI. There are 13 residues in the CDR3. V was cut by 2 bases and J by 6 bases, with 10 bases left in between. The CDR3 here is CASSYGGRDGYTF. The CDR3 nucleotides are TGTGCCAGCAGTTACGGGGGGCGGGATGGCTACACCTTC.

The chain is built from TRBV11-2 and TRBJ2-1; maybe TRBD2 (5 bases). The CDR3 sequence is 15 residues long. Germline-derived CDR1 and CDR2 are SGHAT and FQNNGV. V was pared by 1 base and J by 6 bases, with 13 bases between. CDR3 loop: CASSLVGMSPNEQFF. The CDR3 DNA follows: TGTGCCAGCAGCTTAGTCGGGATGTCCCCCAATGAGCAGTTCTTC.

This chain links TRBV30 with TRBJ2-3; D remains ambiguous. This CDR3 is built from 17 residues. Trimming cost V 2 bases and J 0 bases, with 18 bases left between them. CDR1 GTSNPN and CDR2 SVGIG come from the germline V gene (reference sequence). This CDR3 reads CAWSSRRALTSTDTQYF. The DNA of the CDR3 is TGTGCCTGGAGTAGCCGAAGAGCGTTAACTAGCACAGATACGCAGTATTTT.

The CDR3 coding sequence is TGCGCCAGCAGCCAAGAGTGGCAGGGGACAGATACGCAGTATTTT. Residues: CASSQEWQGTDTQYF. The chain couples TRBV4-3 to TRBJ2-3, with a weak D call TRBD1 (6 bases). V lost 0 bases and J lost 3, with 10 bases in between. Germline V gene lookup returns CDR1 LGHNA and CDR2 YSLEER. This CDR3 region has 15 residues.

CDR3 amino acids: CASSQYGGSPPYEQYF. The CDR3 region has the DNA TGCGCCAGCAGCCAATACGGGGGCAGTCCACCCTACGAGCAGTACTTC. The chain carries TRBV4-3 and TRBJ2-7; D possibly matches TRBD1 or TRBD2 (6 bases each). The CDR3 totals 16 residues. Per germline, CDR1 LGHNA and CDR2 YSLEER. V lost 2 bases, J lost 2 bases, and 16 bases lay in between.

Notes on this clone: The same CDR3 also results from other DNA sequences found in this sample. The chain combines TRBV30 with TRBJ1-2; 9 bases fit TRBD1. The V and J ends lost 5 bases and 8 bases, in that order; junction bases with no gene match: 12. Germline CDR1 GTSNPN, CDR2 SVGIG (reference sequence). This CDR3 is 14 amino acids long. The CDR3 coding sequence is TGTGCCTGGGAACAGGGGGCTGCGGATTACGGCTACACCTTC. It encodes CAWEQGAADYGYTF.

DNA of the CDR3: TGTGCCATCAGTGAGGCAGGAGGCGAGACCCAGTACTTC. It encodes CAISEAGGETQYF. The chain recombines TRBV10-3 with TRBJ2-5, with D possibly matching TRBD2 (5 bases). The length of the CDR3 is 13 residues. Deletions cut 2 bases from V and 5 bases from J, with 9 bases between. Germline V gene sequence: CDR1 ENHRY, CDR2 SYGVKD.

V and J are TRBV27 and TRBJ1-2, with D uncertain. Trimming took off 4 bases at V and 7 bases at J, with 19 bases between the two ends. The CDR3 sequence is 15 residues long. The V gene's germline CDR1 is MNHEY and CDR2 SMNVEV (reference sequence). The CDR3: CASSWSPRHDGGYTF. In DNA form, the CDR3 reads TGTGCCAGCAGTTGGTCCCCACGGCATGATGGTGGCTACACCTTC.

The chain carries TRBV28 and TRBJ1-1, with D possibly TRBD1 on 5 matching bases. The CDR3 totals 16 residues. The germline V and J ends were trimmed by 3 bases and 4 bases, with 18 bases remaining between them. CDR1 MDHEN and CDR2 SYDVKM come from the germline V gene. The CDR3 DNA follows: TGTGCCAGCAGTTTCCCCCCTGCAGGGTGGACCACTGAAGCTTTCTTT. Translation gives CASSFPPAGWTTEAFF.

About this clone itself: The same CDR3 can be traced to other DNA sequences in this sample. The CDR3 loop reads CASSSMGTEAFF. In DNA form, the CDR3 reads TGTGCCAGCAGTTCTATGGGAACTGAAGCTTTCTTT. The V and J genes are TRBV27 and TRBJ1-1; D uncertain. The CDR3 is 12 residues long. V was clipped by 4 bases and J by 5 bases, with 8 bases between them. Germline V gives CDR1 MNHEY, CDR2 SMNVEV (reference sequence).

V is TRBV5-4 and J is TRBJ2-7; D possibly uses TRBD1 or TRBD2 (6 bases each). CDR3 length equals 15 residues. V dropped 4 bases and J dropped 2 bases, with 16 bases sitting between them. The germline gives CDR1 SGHNT, CDR2 YYREEE (reference sequence). CDR3 loop: CASSLGGQKPYEQYF. The CDR3 nucleotides are TGTGCCAGCAGCCTGGGGGGCCAAAAACCCTACGAGCAGTACTTC.

This clone was found once. The CDR3 DNA reads as TGCGCCAGCAGCTTGAACTGGGAAGAGACCCAGTACTTC. It yields the protein CASSLNWEETQYF. The chain links TRBV5-1 to TRBJ2-5; the D is unclear. This CDR3 has 13 amino acids. V gave up 1 base and J gave up 3 bases, with 7 bases separating them. Germline lookup yields CDR1 SGHRS and CDR2 YFSETQ.

The chain uses TRBV7-9 and TRBJ1-3, with D perhaps matching TRBD1 (5 bases). Between the trimmed V and J ends, which lost 5 bases and 4 bases, there was a span of 18 bases. The V gene's germline CDR1 is SEHNR and CDR2 FQNEAQ (reference sequence). CDR3 length: 16 residues. The CDR3 loop reads CASSIATEGMGNTIYF. Here the CDR3 DNA reads TGTGCCAGCAGCATTGCGACAGAGGGGATGGGAAACACCATATATTTT.

This chain uses TRBV11-2 with TRBJ2-7, with D uncertain. Germline CDR1 and CDR2: SGHAT and FQNNGV. V was pared by 4 bases and J by 5 bases, with 15 bases between. The CDR3 length is 14 residues. The CDR3 spells CASSSATVKDEQYF. The CDR3, as DNA: TGTGCCAGCAGCTCTGCTACGGTAAAGGACGAGCAGTACTTC.

Of note for this clone: This sample also contains other DNA sequences that code for the same CDR3. The CDR3: CASSQGPGSSYEQYF. Written as DNA, the CDR3 is TGCGCCAGCAGCCAAGGTCCAGGGAGCTCCTACGAGCAGTACTTC. The chain links TRBV4-1 to TRBJ2-7; either TRBD1 or TRBD2 may fit D (5 bases each). The germline V and J ends were trimmed by 1 base and 0 bases, with 10 bases remaining between them. The CDR3 contains 15 residues. Germline assignment: CDR1 MGHRA and CDR2 YSYEKL.

The CDR3 DNA reads as TGTGCCAGCAGTTTATTGTCTGGGGCAGATCAGCCCCAGCATTTT. Protein sequence: CASSLLSGADQPQHF. The gene calls are TRBV27 and TRBJ1-5; TRBD1 is a possible D gene (5 bases). The CDR3 runs to 15 residues. Trimming pared 1 base from V and 5 bases from J, leaving 12 bases between. The germline gives CDR1 MNHEY, CDR2 SMNVEV (reference sequence).

V gene TRBV9 combines with J gene TRBJ1-2; a possible D gene is TRBD1 (5 bases). The germline V gene has CDR1 SGDLS and CDR2 YYNGEE. The CDR3 covers 15 residues. The germline V and J ends were trimmed by 4 bases and 5 bases, with 18 bases remaining between them. CDR3: CASSPGTLAGYGYTF. The CDR3 bases are TGTGCCAGCAGCCCTGGGACTCTTGCGGGGTATGGCTACACCTTC. The full variable domain, its missing parts supplied by reference TRBV9 and TRBJ1-2, is DSGVTQTPKHLITATGQRVTLRCSPRSGDLSVYWYQQSLDQGLQFLIQYYNGEERAKGNILERFSAQQFPDLHSELNLSSLELGDSALYFCASSPGTLAGYGYTFGSGTRLTVV.

The J gene is TRBJ2-2, the V gene TRBV5-1, with D unclear. The CDR3 loop spans 13 amino acids. V was trimmed by 1 base and J by 6 bases, leaving 7 bases between them. Germline V CDR1 and CDR2: SGHRS, YFSETQ. CDR3 in DNA: TGCGCCAGCAGCTTGTACGGCGCCGGGGAGCTGTTTTTT. It is translated as CASSLYGAGELFF. Using reference TRBV5-1 and TRBJ2-2 for the parts outside the CDR3, the full variable domain is KAGVTQTPRYLIKTRGQQVTLSCSPISGHRSVSWYQQTPGQGLQFLFEYFSETQRNKGNFPGRFSGRQFSNSRSEMNVSTLELGDSALYLCASSLYGAGELFFGEGSRLTVL.